The sequence of this TCR beta chain was determined in a study of blood T cell repertoires in COVID-19. Study in general: The United States, Italy and Spain provided the acute and convalescent COVID-19 samples. From T cells, B-cell-depleted T cells, or PBMCs came the material, which was cDNA or gDNA.

Recruited during active infection, patients (from Seattle) were subsequently followed longitudinally. Authors' data handling: Reference gene primer amplification yielded estimated nucleated cell counts. Libraries were prepared by immunoSEQ multiplex PCR; TCRdb keeps only in-frame clonotypes and omits some of them. D and trimming were read from the DNA, whereas the V and J calls and clone size are those reported in that table. The sample consists of 200,000 to 300,000 clones, about 93% of them appearing once. The CDR3 consists of 13 residues. With 3 bases removed from V and 4 bases from J, the gap between germline ends came to 10 bases.

The sequence derives from a man aged 25 to 40 with COVID-19, enrolled during active disease. Sequences were obtained from peripheral blood. The chain uses TRBV12-3 or TRBV12-4 and TRBJ2-7; perhaps TRBD1 as D (6 bases). The CDR3 nucleotides read TGTGCCAGCAGTTTCCAGGGGCAATACGAGCAGTACTTC. It codes for CASSFQGQYEQYF.